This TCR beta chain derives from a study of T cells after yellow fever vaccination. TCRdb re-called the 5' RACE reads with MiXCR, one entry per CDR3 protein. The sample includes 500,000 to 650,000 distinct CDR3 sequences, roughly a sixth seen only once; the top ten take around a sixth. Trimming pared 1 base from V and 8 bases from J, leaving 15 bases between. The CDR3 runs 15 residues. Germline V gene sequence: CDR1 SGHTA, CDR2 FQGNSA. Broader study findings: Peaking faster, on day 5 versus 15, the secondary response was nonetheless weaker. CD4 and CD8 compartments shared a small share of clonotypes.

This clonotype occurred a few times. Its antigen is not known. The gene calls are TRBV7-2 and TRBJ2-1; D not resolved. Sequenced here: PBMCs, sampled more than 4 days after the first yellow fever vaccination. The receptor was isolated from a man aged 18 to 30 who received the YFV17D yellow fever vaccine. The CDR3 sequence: CASSLGVGRLDEQFF. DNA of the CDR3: TGTGCCAGCAGCTTAGGGGTGGGTCGTTTGGATGAGCAGTTCTTC.